The 22 T cell receptor beta chains below were found in one sample sequenced in a study of cytomegalovirus exposure and HLA in healthy donors. PCR involved 60 Vbeta and 13 Jbeta primers. Generated by immunoSEQ multiplex PCR, the TCRdb table keeps only in-frame clones and is missing some. The table lists roughly 250,000 clones, about four fifths of them singletons, with around 0.33% in the top ten. The sample taken for sequencing was PBMCs. Every receptor here comes from a girl between 2 and 10 years old in good health and CMV-seronegative.

Details on this clone: This specimen includes other DNA sequences encoding the same CDR3. The chain combines TRBV9 with TRBJ2-3; possibly TRBD1 for D (6 bases). V was pared by 5 bases and J by 2 bases, with 9 bases between. The CDR3 spans 13 residues. Germline values: CDR1 SGDLS, CDR2 YYNGEE. CDR3 sequence reads: CASRQGHTDTQYF. CDR3 nucleotides: TGTGCCAGCAGACAGGGTCACACAGATACGCAGTATTTT.

The chain joins TRBV28 to TRBJ1-4; unclear D gene. Germline values: CDR1 MDHEN, CDR2 SYDVKM. The CDR3 has 14 amino acids. The ends were cut back, 3 bases at V and 1 base at J, with 6 bases in the middle. This CDR3 reads CASSLEITNEKLFF. The CDR3 DNA is TGTGCCAGCAGTTTGGAGATAACTAATGAAAAACTGTTTTTT. The full variable domain, rest sourced from reference TRBV28 and TRBJ1-4, is DVKVTQSSRYLVKRTGEKVFLECVQDMDHENMFWYRQDPGLGLRLIYFSYDVKMKEKGDIPEGYSVSREKKERFSLILESASTNQTSMYLCASSLEITNEKLFFGSGTQLSVL.

The J gene is TRBJ2-2, the V gene TRBV4-1; TRBD2 matches at 7 bases. CDR3 size: 19 residues. J lost 6 bases, V lost 4 bases, and 20 bases had no gene match. Germline-derived CDR1 and CDR2 are MGHRA and YSYEKL. This CDR3 reads CASSRRQRGVFGGSGELFF. The CDR3 DNA reads as TGCGCCAGCAGCCGTCGACAGCGGGGTGTGTTCGGCGGATCCGGGGAGCTGTTTTTT.

The genes are TRBV11-2 and TRBJ1-1, with D unresolved. CDR3 size: 15 residues. Germline CDR1 is SGHAT and CDR2 is FQNNGV. V was pared by 6 bases and J by 2 bases, with 16 bases between. The CDR3 region has the DNA TGTGCCAGCAGGTCAAATGAGAGGTTAAACACTGAAGCTTTCTTT. As protein: CASRSNERLNTEAFF.

This clone was detected once. The V and J genes are TRBV7-3 and TRBJ2-5, with 8 bases matching TRBD2. The ends lost 1 base at V and 1 base at J; junction bases unmatched: 11. The CDR3 sequence is 18 residues long. CDR1 is SGHTA, CDR2 FQGTGA, per germline. CDR3 loop: CASSLNPPSGGTQETQYF. CDR3 coding DNA: TGTGCCAGCAGCTTAAACCCCCCGAGCGGGGGCACCCAAGAGACCCAGTACTTC.

The V gene is TRBV28, the J gene TRBJ1-1; TRBD1 is a possible D gene (6 bases). Germline-derived CDR1 and CDR2 are MDHEN and SYDVKM. The germline V and J ends were trimmed by 3 bases and 1 base, with 12 bases remaining between them. The CDR3 is 15 amino acids. CDR3 in DNA: TGTGCCAGCAGTTTTTCAGGGGCCAGGAACACTGAAGCTTTCTTT. This translates into CASSFSGARNTEAFF.

This chain connects TRBV27 to TRBJ2-5, with TRBD2 matching over 14 bases. The J call may not be correct, given that the DNA end is closer to TRBJ2-7. This CDR3 has 20 residues. Germline-derived CDR1 and CDR2 are MNHEY and SMNVEV (reference sequence). The CDR3: CASSNLIHTGTSGSTYEQYF. The CDR3 DNA sequence: TGTGCCAGCAGTAACCTCATCCACACCGGGACTAGCGGGAGCACCTACGAGCAGTACTTC.

The V call is TRBV9, the J call TRBJ1-2, with 7 bases that match TRBD1. Trimming cost V 4 bases and J 5 bases; bases outside gene matches: 5. The CDR3 is 13 amino acids. Germline lookup yields CDR1 SGDLS and CDR2 YYNGEE. CDR3 residues: CASSFGDRYGYTF. The CDR3, as DNA: TGTGCCAGCAGCTTCGGGGACAGATATGGCTACACCTTC.

The table lists this clone with a few counts. This chain uses TRBV27 with TRBJ2-1, with TRBD2 identical over 8 bases. Germline V gene data show CDR1 as MNHEY and CDR2 as SMNVEV (reference sequence). J was trimmed by 4 bases and V by 6 bases; bases with no gene match: 8. The CDR3 length is 15 residues. CDR3 nucleotide sequence: TGTGCCAGCAGCCTGCGGGCGGGGGGATACAATGAGCAGTTCTTC. Residues: CASSLRAGGYNEQFF.

CDR3 bases: TGTGCCAGCAGTACCGGGACTAACCATCCTCCGCAGTATTTT. Protein product: CASSTGTNHPPQYF. V is TRBV2 and J is TRBJ2-3; TRBD2 agrees at 7 bases. The CDR3 is 14 amino acids. Germline CDR1 SNHLY, CDR2 FYNNEI. V shed 5 bases, J shed 10 bases, and the junction held 12 bases outside the gene matches.

This sequence joins TRBV10-3 and TRBJ2-1; 10 positions match TRBD1. The CDR3 has 15 residues. V lost 6 bases to trimming and J lost 0 bases; unmatched junction nucleotides: 2. In germline, CDR1 is ENHRY, CDR2 SYGVKD. The CDR3 nucleotides read TGTGCCATCAGACGGACAGGGGGCTCCTACAATGAGCAGTTCTTC. Translating gives CAIRRTGGSYNEQFF.

This clone showed up just a few times. Distinct nucleotide sequences in the sample also encode this CDR3. This chain links TRBV18 with TRBJ1-1, with 9 bases fitting TRBD1. Trimming at V came to 3 bases and at J to 1 base, leaving 3 bases not matched to a gene. Germline V CDR1 and CDR2: KGHSH, LQKENI. There are 15 residues in the CDR3. CDR3 nucleotides: TGTGCCAGCTCACCGCAGGGACAGGGGAACACTGAAGCTTTCTTT. Translated, it gives CASSPQGQGNTEAFF.

This clone was detected a few times. The genes are TRBV9 and TRBJ2-7; perhaps TRBD1 as D (6 bases). V lost 0 bases and J lost 0, with 10 bases in between. Germline V lookup: CDR1 SGDLS, CDR2 YYNGEE. The CDR3 spans 15 residues. CDR3 in DNA: TGTGCCAGCAGCGTAGGGGACACTTTCTCCTACGAGCAGTACTTC. This translates into CASSVGDTFSYEQYF.

The chain combines TRBV5-1 with TRBJ1-2; TRBD1 aligns across 9 bases. Per the germline V gene, CDR1 is SGHRS and CDR2 is YFSETQ. V lost 4 bases, J lost 5 bases, and 12 bases stayed unmatched. The CDR3 runs 16 residues. CDR3 protein: CASSPRPGQGDYGYTF. CDR3 bases: TGCGCCAGCAGCCCGCGCCCGGGACAGGGAGATTATGGCTACACCTTC.

J is TRBJ2-5 and V is TRBV9; 8 bases line up with TRBD2. Germline trimming cut 0 bases from V and 2 bases from J; bases unmatched to any gene: 15. Germline V gene sequence: CDR1 SGDLS, CDR2 YYNGEE. The CDR3 consists of 19 residues. CDR3 sequence (DNA): TGTGCCAGCAGCGTAGGCCTGCGGGAGGTTTCATCATGGCAAGAGACCCAGTACTTC. This codes for CASSVGLREVSSWQETQYF.

The chain uses TRBV7-2 and TRBJ2-7, with D possibly being TRBD1 (6 bases). The germline gives CDR1 SGHTA, CDR2 FQGNSA. Trimming removed 2 bases at V and 1 base at J, with 12 bases between. CDR3 length: 15 amino acids. This CDR3 is CASSLRRDTSYEQYF. CDR3 sequence (DNA): TGTGCCAGCAGCTTACGCCGGGACACATCCTACGAGCAGTACTTC.

The CDR3 DNA sequence: TGTGCCATCAGTGAATCGGGGAGGGCCTACGAGCAGTACTTC. It codes for CAISESGRAYEQYF. The chain links TRBV10-3 to TRBJ2-7, with TRBD2 identical over 7 bases. The V gene's germline CDR1 is ENHRY and CDR2 SYGVKD. V lost 3 bases to trimming and J lost 2 bases; unmatched junction nucleotides: 4. The CDR3 consists of 14 residues.

The chain uses TRBV29-1 and TRBJ1-2, with D uncertain. This CDR3 has 11 residues. V was pared by 6 bases and J by 7 bases, with 12 bases between. Looked up from germline, CDR1 is SQVTM and CDR2 is ANQGSEA. The CDR3: CSVELRRGYTF. CDR3 coding DNA: TGCAGCGTGGAACTCAGGCGTGGCTACACCTTC.

The chain employs TRBV7-9 and TRBJ2-1, with 8 bases fitting TRBD1. This CDR3 is built from 15 residues. The J segment lost 6 bases and the V segment lost 4 bases, leaving 8 bases of the junction unmatched. Germline V CDR1 and CDR2: SEHNR, FQNEAQ (reference sequence). For the CDR3, the DNA is TGTGCCAGCAGCTCCCTGGGACAGGTACTCAATGAGCAGTTCTTC. It is translated as CASSSLGQVLNEQFF.

The rearrangement links TRBV25-1 to TRBJ2-2; 11 bases match TRBD2. The CDR3 extends over 18 amino acids. The J segment lost 7 bases and the V segment lost 5 bases, leaving 15 bases of the junction unmatched. Germline CDR1 and CDR2: MGHDK and SYGVNS. DNA for the CDR3: TGTGCCAGCAGTTTGGGACTAGCGGAGCGGCGCGGTGTCGGGGAGCTGTTTTTT. This sequence encodes CASSLGLAERRGVGELFF.

V is TRBV4-2 and J is TRBJ2-5, with D perhaps matching TRBD2 (5 bases). V was clipped by 4 bases and J by 2 bases, with 8 bases between them. Looked up from germline, CDR1 is LGHNA and CDR2 is YNFKEQ. The CDR3 has 13 amino acids. In nucleotides, the CDR3 is TGTGCCAGCAGCCCGACTACTCAAGAGACCCAGTACTTC. This translates into CASSPTTQETQYF.

This rearrangement joins TRBV5-4 to TRBJ2-1; TRBD2 is a possible D gene (6 bases). This CDR3 contains 15 residues. The germline CDR1 and CDR2 sequences are SGHNT and YYREEE (reference sequence). V lost 4 bases and J 5 bases, leaving 16 bases between the germline ends. The CDR3 sequence: CASSDRRASHNEQFF. DNA for the CDR3: TGTGCCAGCAGCGACCGGAGGGCCTCTCACAATGAGCAGTTCTTC.